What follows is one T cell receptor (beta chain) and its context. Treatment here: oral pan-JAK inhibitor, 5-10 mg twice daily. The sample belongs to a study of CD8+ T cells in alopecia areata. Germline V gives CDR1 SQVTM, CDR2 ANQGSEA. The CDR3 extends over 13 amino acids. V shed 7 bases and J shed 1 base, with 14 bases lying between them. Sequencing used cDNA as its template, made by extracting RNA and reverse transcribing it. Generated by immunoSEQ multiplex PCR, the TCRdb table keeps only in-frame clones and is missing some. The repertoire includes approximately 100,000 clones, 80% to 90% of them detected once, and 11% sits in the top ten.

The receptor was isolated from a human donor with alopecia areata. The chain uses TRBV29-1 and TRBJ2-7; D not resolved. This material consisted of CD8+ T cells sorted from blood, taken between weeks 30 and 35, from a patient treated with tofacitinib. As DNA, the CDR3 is TGCAGCGCCAGAGGCACCGTATCCTACGAGCAGTACTTC. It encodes CSARGTVSYEQYF.